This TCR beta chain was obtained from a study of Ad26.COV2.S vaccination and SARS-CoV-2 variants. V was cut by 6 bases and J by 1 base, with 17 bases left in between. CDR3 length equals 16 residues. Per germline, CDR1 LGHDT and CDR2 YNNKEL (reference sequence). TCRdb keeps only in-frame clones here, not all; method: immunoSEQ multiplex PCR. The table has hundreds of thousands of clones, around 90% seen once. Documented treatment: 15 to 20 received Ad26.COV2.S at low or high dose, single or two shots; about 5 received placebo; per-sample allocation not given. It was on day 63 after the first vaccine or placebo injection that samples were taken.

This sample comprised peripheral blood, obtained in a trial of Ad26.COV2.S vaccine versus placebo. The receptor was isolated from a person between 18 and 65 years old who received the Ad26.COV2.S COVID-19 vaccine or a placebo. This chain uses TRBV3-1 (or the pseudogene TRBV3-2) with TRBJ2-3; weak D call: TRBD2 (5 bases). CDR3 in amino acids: CASSQKLEIGTDTQYF. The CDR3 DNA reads TGTGCCAGCAGTCAAAAACTAGAAATTGGCACAGATACGCAGTATTTT.